The rows below give T cell receptor beta chains drawn from one sample of a study of blood T cell repertoires in COVID-19. The protocol was immunoSEQ multiplex PCR, while the TCRdb copy is restricted to in-frame clones and leaves out a portion. The table has about 160,000 clones, over 70% seen once. What was sequenced was peripheral blood. All receptors come from a woman aged 80 or older with active or convalescent COVID-19. The conserved cysteine and the conserved F or W are not part of the CDR3 here.

J gene	V gene	CDR3 protein
TRBJ2-1	TRBV6-2/TRBV6-3	ASSYKLAGVYNEQF
TRBJ2-7	TRBV6-5	ASSYSREGRGEQY
TRBJ2-6	TRBV7-9	ASPNGFSGANVLT
TRBJ1-2	TRBV11-2	ASSLDQDRGHGYT
TRBJ1-1	TRBV7-9	ASSLTDRNTEAF
TRBJ1-6	TRBV27	ASGERNSPLH
TRBJ1-1	TRBV10-3	AISDQGGVTEAF
TRBJ1-5	TRBV6-5	ASRTGEVGNQPQH
TRBJ2-5	TRBV10-3	AISKESTSTETQY
TRBJ2-7	TRBV19	ASRLTGNLGEQY
TRBJ2-7	TRBV5-4	ASSLALAGGPRDEQY
TRBJ1-2	TRBV2	ASKVESVQSNYGYT
TRBJ2-7	TRBV5-4	ASSLGQGAIKRYEQY
TRBJ1-4	TRBV4-3	ASSQGQGNEKLF
TRBJ2-2	TRBV27	ASSLSGTRNTGELF
TRBJ1-1	TRBV19	ASTGGGWNTEAF
TRBJ2-5	TRBV29-1	SVQGVEETQY
TRBJ1-1	TRBV6-5	ASSYVGGTEAF
TRBJ2-7	TRBV19	ASTPGGTGGYEQY
TRBJ1-1	TRBV29-1	SVDYGMNTEAF